These 32 T cell receptor beta chains share one sample of origin, sequenced in a study of shared clonotypes between healthy human individuals. Only CD45RO-negative cells positively selected for CCR7 counted as naive CD8 cells, so terminally differentiated effector memory CD45RA+ cells were excluded. Profiled with immunoSEQ multiplex PCR; TCRdb holds only in-frame clones, not every one. The sample lists 1.5 million to 2.5 million clones; less than 95% were seen once. Sequencing was carried out using naive CD8+ T cells sorted from blood. These receptors came from a man between 18 and 35 years old in good health.

CDR3 residues: CASSPNTGVRETQYF. In DNA form, the CDR3 reads TGTGCCAGCAGTCCAAACACAGGGGTCAGGGAGACCCAGTACTTC. The rearrangement joins TRBV27 to TRBJ2-5; TRBD1 agrees at 7 bases. Looked up from germline, CDR1 is MNHEY and CDR2 is SMNVEV (reference sequence). This CDR3 has 15 amino acids. With 5 bases clipped from V and 5 bases from J, the junction kept 11 bases outside the gene matches.

The chain is built from TRBV21-1 and TRBJ1-1; the listed D gene, TRBD1, was not tested against the DNA. TRBV21-1 has pseudogene status. CDR3 size: 16 residues. The CDR3 DNA reads as TGTGCCAGCGCATGCAATCTCGGGACAAAGAACACTGAAGCTTTCTTT. Encoded protein: CASACNLGTKNTEAFF.

The chain couples TRBV30 to TRBJ2-3; 10 nucleotides line up with TRBD2. CDR1 is GTSNPN and CDR2 is SVGIG in the germline V gene (reference sequence). V was pared by 8 bases and J by 5 bases, with 7 bases of the junction left unmatched. This CDR3 contains 13 residues. CDR3 sequence (DNA): TGTGCCGAGCTAGCGGGAGATAGAGATACGCAGTATTTT. Residues: CAELAGDRDTQYF.

The CDR3 loop is CASRAGGSSYNEQFF. Written as DNA, the CDR3 is TGCGCCAGCCGAGCCGGGGGTAGCTCCTACAATGAGCAGTTCTTC. The chain links TRBV10-2 to TRBJ2-1; tentatively, D is TRBD2 (6 bases). There are 15 residues in the CDR3. The germline V gene has CDR1 WSHSY and CDR2 SAAADI. Between the trimmed V and J ends, which lost 8 bases and 0 bases, there was a span of 14 bases.

The rearrangement joins TRBV4-1 to TRBJ2-3; D gene unclear. This CDR3 region has 13 residues. Germline CDR1 and CDR2: MGHRA and YSYEKL. The V end lost 1 base, the J end lost 6 bases, and 8 bases lay between the germline ends. In DNA form, the CDR3 reads TGCGCCAGCAGCCAAGTAGATAGGGATACGCAGTATTTT. It codes for CASSQVDRDTQYF.

The genes are TRBV2 and TRBJ2-1, with 11 bases identical to TRBD1. Germline V gives CDR1 SNHLY, CDR2 FYNNEI. V gave up 1 base and J gave up 5 bases; unmatched junction bases: 4. CDR3 size: 16 residues. CDR3 residues: CASSEGGTGGNNEQFF. CDR3 coding DNA: TGTGCCAGCAGTGAAGGCGGGACAGGGGGAAACAATGAGCAGTTCTTC.

Regarding this clone: This CDR3 is also generated by other DNA sequences in the sample. This rearrangement joins TRBV30 to TRBJ1-5, with D possibly TRBD1 on 5 matching bases. This CDR3 has 13 amino acids. The germline V and J ends were trimmed by 0 bases and 7 bases, with 10 bases remaining between them. Germline lookup yields CDR1 GTSNPN and CDR2 SVGIG (reference sequence). The DNA of the CDR3 is TGTGCCTGGAGTGTGATGGGGGACCAGCCCCAGCATTTT. This sequence encodes CAWSVMGDQPQHF.

J is TRBJ2-3 and V is TRBV13; TRBD1 might be the D (6 bases). V was clipped by 4 bases and J by 0 bases, with 8 bases between them. Looked up from germline, CDR1 is PRHDT and CDR2 is FYEKMQ (reference sequence). The CDR3 is 14 amino acids. The CDR3 sequence: CASSYGQSTDTQYF. The CDR3 bases are TGTGCCAGCAGCTACGGACAGAGCACAGATACGCAGTATTTT.

The gene calls are TRBV5-5 and TRBJ2-4; 10 nucleotides match TRBD1. The CDR3 length is 15 residues. CDR1 and CDR2 (germline): SGHKS, YYEKEE (reference sequence). V was pared by 4 bases and J by 11 bases, with 12 bases of the junction left unmatched. This chain's CDR3 is CASSLTTGTGVFQYF. The DNA of the CDR3 is TGTGCCAGCAGCCTGACCACCGGGACAGGGGTCTTTCAGTACTTC.

V is TRBV7-9 and J is TRBJ2-7, with D perhaps matching TRBD1 (6 bases). This CDR3 is 18 amino acids long. The germline V and J ends were trimmed by 1 base and 3 bases, with 22 bases remaining between them. Germline CDR1 and CDR2: SEHNR and FQNEAQ (reference sequence). The CDR3 nucleotides read TGTGCCAGCAGCTTAGAATACGGTCAGGGGATCTTAAACTACGAGCAGTACTTC. Translating gives CASSLEYGQGILNYEQYF.

V and J are TRBV5-1 and TRBJ2-2, with 11 bases that match TRBD1. Per germline, CDR1 SGHRS and CDR2 YFSETQ. This CDR3 has 17 residues. Unmatched junction bases numbered 6, after V lost 2 bases and J lost 3 bases. DNA of the CDR3: TGCGCCAGCAGCTTCACCGGACAGGGGGCGTACACCGGGGAGCTGTTTTTT. Amino acids: CASSFTGQGAYTGELFF.

This chain links TRBV10-1 with TRBJ2-1; D might be TRBD1 (6 bases). The CDR3 runs to 14 residues. V was shortened by 3 bases and J by 4 bases, with 10 bases between the two germline ends. Germline V CDR1 and CDR2: WNHNN, SYGVQD (reference sequence). CDR3 loop: CASSEQGIYNEQFF. Written as DNA, the CDR3 is TGCGCCAGCAGTGAACAGGGTATTTACAATGAGCAGTTCTTC.

V usage is TRBV7-9 and J usage is TRBJ1-1; D might be TRBD1 (5 bases). The germline CDR1 and CDR2 sequences are SEHNR and FQNEAQ (reference sequence). This CDR3 has 13 amino acids. V was pared by 5 bases and J by 6 bases, with 13 bases between. CDR3 residues: CASSRPGEAEAFF. The CDR3 coding sequence is TGTGCCAGCAGCCGCCCGGGGGAGGCTGAAGCTTTCTTT.

V usage is TRBV30 and J usage is TRBJ1-2; TRBD1 aligns across 7 bases. The CDR3 sequence is 13 residues long. The germline V gene encodes CDR1 GTSNPN and CDR2 SVGIG (reference sequence). After removal of 1 base from V and 8 bases from J, the junction contained 7 bases not matched to a gene. The DNA for the CDR3 is TGTGCCTGGAGTGGAGGACAGGCGTTAGGCTACACCTTC. This encodes CAWSGGQALGYTF.

The chain has TRBV5-1 and TRBJ2-3; 13 bases are a match to TRBD2. Looked up from germline, CDR1 is SGHRS and CDR2 is YFSETQ. V dropped 0 bases and J dropped 6; count of bases not matched to a gene: 7. The CDR3 has 17 amino acids. Here the CDR3 reads CASSLGTSGSRGDTQYF. DNA of the CDR3: TGCGCCAGCAGCTTGGGGACTAGCGGGAGCCGGGGGGATACGCAGTATTTT.

V is TRBV5-6 and J is TRBJ2-7, with TRBD1 identical over 9 bases. After removal of 5 bases from V and 6 bases from J, the junction contained 12 bases not matched to a gene. The CDR3 length is 15 residues. Germline V gives CDR1 SGHDT, CDR2 YYEEEE. CDR3 protein: CASRLTGTGRLEQYF. The CDR3 nucleotides are TGTGCCAGCAGATTAACCGGGACAGGGAGGCTCGAGCAGTACTTC.

This chain connects TRBV27 to TRBJ2-2, with 7 bases identical to TRBD1. Germline values: CDR1 MNHEY, CDR2 SMNVEV (reference sequence). The CDR3 has 16 residues. V gave up 4 bases and J gave up 3 bases; unmatched junction bases: 8. Written as DNA, the CDR3 is TGTGCCAGCAGTTCCCCCGGGACAGATGACACCGGGGAGCTGTTTTTT. It specifies CASSSPGTDDTGELFF.

Regarding this clone: Other DNA sequences in the sample encode the same CDR3. The chain combines TRBV4-3 with TRBJ2-5; D call uncertain. Trimming left V 0 bases short and J 4 bases short, with 6 bases between. In germline, CDR1 is LGHNA, CDR2 YSLEER. The CDR3 loop spans 13 amino acids. In DNA form, the CDR3 reads TGCGCCAGCAGCCAAGATCCCGGAGAGACCCAGTACTTC. The encoded protein is CASSQDPGETQYF.

The rearrangement links TRBV18 to TRBJ2-7; 10 bases fit TRBD1. This CDR3 contains 15 residues. Unmatched junction bases numbered 7, after V lost 3 bases and J lost 5 bases. Germline CDR1 and CDR2: KGHSH and LQKENI. CDR3 DNA: TGTGCCAGCTCACCCCGGGACAGGGGTCCCCACGAGCAGTACTTC. It is translated as CASSPRDRGPHEQYF.

The chain recombines TRBV6-5 with TRBJ2-7; 7 bases are a match to TRBD2. The CDR3 is 14 residues long. CDR1 is MNHEY and CDR2 is SVGAGI in the germline V gene. The V and J ends lost 8 bases and 2 bases, in that order; junction bases with no gene match: 9. The CDR3 protein is CASGEGDSPYEQYF. The CDR3 bases are TGTGCCAGCGGGGAGGGAGACAGTCCCTACGAGCAGTACTTC.

This CDR3 is CASSRDQSSYNEQFF. CDR3 DNA sequence: TGCGCCAGCAGCAGGGATCAGAGCTCCTACAATGAGCAGTTCTTC. V usage is TRBV10-1 and J usage is TRBJ2-1; perhaps TRBD1 as D (5 bases). The CDR3 totals 15 residues. Germline V gene data show CDR1 as WNHNN and CDR2 as SYGVQD (reference sequence). Between the trimmed V and J ends, which lost 6 bases and 0 bases, there was a span of 12 bases.

The rearrangement joins TRBV29-1 to TRBJ2-7; 8 nucleotides match TRBD2. V trimming: 1 base; J trimming: 2 bases; junction bases outside the gene matches: 4. This CDR3 is 14 amino acids long. Germline CDR1 and CDR2: SQVTM and ANQGSEA. The DNA of the CDR3 is TGCAGCGTTGAAGCGGCGGGAGGCGCCTACGAGCAGTACTTC. This encodes CSVEAAGGAYEQYF.

The rearrangement uses TRBV6-5 and TRBJ1-4; tentatively, D is TRBD1 (5 bases). Germline V gene sequence: CDR1 MNHEY, CDR2 SVGAGI. The V gene lost 6 bases and the J gene lost 7 bases, with 15 bases spanning the gap. The CDR3 has 14 residues. The CDR3, as DNA: TGTGCCAGCAGCCGGGACTCCGGCGGTGAAAAACTGTTTTTT. Translation gives CASSRDSGGEKLFF.

The rearrangement joins TRBV29-1 to TRBJ2-2; 8 bases line up with TRBD1. The CDR3 totals 14 residues. After removal of 7 bases from V and 2 bases from J, the junction contained 6 bases not matched to a gene. CDR1 is SQVTM and CDR2 is ANQGSEA in the germline V gene. The CDR3 sequence: CSAETGVNTGELFF. Here the CDR3 DNA reads TGCAGCGCCGAGACAGGGGTTAACACCGGGGAGCTGTTTTTT.

This rearrangement joins TRBV29-1 to TRBJ2-1; TRBD2 matches 10 bases. The CDR3 length is 15 residues. Trimming cost V 6 bases and J 2 bases; bases outside gene matches: 7. Per the germline V gene, CDR1 is SQVTM and CDR2 is ANQGSEA. Here the CDR3 DNA reads TGCAGCGTCCAGGGAGCGGGAGGGACCTACAATGAGCAGTTCTTC. It is translated as CSVQGAGGTYNEQFF.

The chain employs TRBV27 and TRBJ1-6; D is ambiguous. The germline V gene encodes CDR1 MNHEY and CDR2 SMNVEV (reference sequence). V was trimmed by 4 bases and J by 3 bases, leaving 7 bases between them. The CDR3 loop spans 14 amino acids. For the CDR3, the DNA is TGTGCCAGCAGTTCTTTGGACTATAATTCACCCCTCCACTTT. Translated, it gives CASSSLDYNSPLHF.

V usage is TRBV7-2 and J usage is TRBJ2-7; 8 bases line up with TRBD1. The V and J ends lost 0 bases and 7 bases, in that order; junction bases with no gene match: 8. The germline V gene has CDR1 SGHTA and CDR2 FQGNSA. This CDR3 has 15 residues. The CDR3 bases are TGTGCCAGCAGCTTAGCCTCGGGACAGGCCAGGGAGCAGTACTTC. Translating gives CASSLASGQAREQYF.

The chain couples TRBV6-1 to TRBJ1-1; TRBD1 aligns across 8 bases. The germline gives CDR1 MNHNS, CDR2 SASEGT. The CDR3 extends over 14 amino acids. Losses at the gene ends were 10 bases for V and 2 bases for J; bases not matched to a gene: 9. The CDR3: CATRTGFDNTEAFF. The CDR3 DNA reads TGTGCCACCCGGACAGGGTTCGATAACACTGAAGCTTTCTTT.

The chain employs TRBV7-9 and TRBJ2-1, with TRBD2 identical over 7 bases. With 3 bases clipped from V and 1 base from J, the junction kept 3 bases outside the gene matches. The germline V gene has CDR1 SEHNR and CDR2 FQNEAQ (reference sequence). This CDR3 contains 15 residues. The CDR3 DNA sequence: TGTGCCAGCAGCTTCCGCGGGAGTTCCTACAATGAGCAGTTCTTC. This codes for CASSFRGSSYNEQFF.

Only one count was recorded for this clone. The J gene is TRBJ2-7, the V gene TRBV2, with 9 bases aligning to TRBD1. V was clipped by 6 bases and J by 1 base; unmatched bases: 7. The CDR3 totals 15 residues. Germline V gene data show CDR1 as SNHLY and CDR2 as FYNNEI. CDR3: CASRAGTGFSYEQYF. For the CDR3, the DNA is TGTGCCAGCAGAGCCGGGACAGGGTTTTCCTACGAGCAGTACTTC.

V usage is TRBV27 and J usage is TRBJ1-1; a possible D gene is TRBD1 (5 bases). The CDR3 sequence is 14 residues long. V lost 3 bases to trimming and J lost 0 bases, with 8 bases between them. Germline V gene data show CDR1 as MNHEY and CDR2 as SMNVEV (reference sequence). Here the CDR3 DNA reads TGTGCCAGCAGTTTTGTAGGGGTGAACACTGAAGCTTTCTTT. Translating gives CASSFVGVNTEAFF.

The chain combines TRBV7-6 with TRBJ1-1, with no clear D. The CDR3 has 16 residues. Germline loops: CDR1 SGHVS, CDR2 FNYEAQ. Trimming pared 1 base from V and 4 bases from J, leaving 16 bases between. This chain's CDR3 is CASSLGRQRAPTEAFF. The CDR3 DNA reads as TGTGCCAGCAGCTTAGGTCGTCAGAGGGCGCCCACTGAAGCTTTCTTT.